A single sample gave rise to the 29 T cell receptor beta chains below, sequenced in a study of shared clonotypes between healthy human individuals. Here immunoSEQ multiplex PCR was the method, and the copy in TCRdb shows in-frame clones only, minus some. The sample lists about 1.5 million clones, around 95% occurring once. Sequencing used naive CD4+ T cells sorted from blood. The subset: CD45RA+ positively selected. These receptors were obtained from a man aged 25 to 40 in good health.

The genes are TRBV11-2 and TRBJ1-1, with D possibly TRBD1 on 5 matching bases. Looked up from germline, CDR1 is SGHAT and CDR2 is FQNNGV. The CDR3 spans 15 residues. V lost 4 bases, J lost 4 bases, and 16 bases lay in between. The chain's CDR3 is CASSSDRARGTEAFF. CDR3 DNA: TGTGCCAGCAGCTCAGACCGGGCTAGGGGCACTGAAGCTTTCTTT.

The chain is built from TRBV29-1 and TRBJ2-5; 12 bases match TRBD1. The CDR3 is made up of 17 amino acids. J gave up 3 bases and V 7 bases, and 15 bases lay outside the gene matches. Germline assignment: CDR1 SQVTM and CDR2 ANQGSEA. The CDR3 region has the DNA TGCAGCGCCAAACGTGGGACAGGGGGCGTCTTCAAAGAGACCCAGTACTTC. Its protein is CSAKRGTGGVFKETQYF. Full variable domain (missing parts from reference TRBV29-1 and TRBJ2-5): SAVISQKPSRDICQRGTSLTIQCQVDSQVTMMFWYRQQPGQSLTLIATANQGSEATYESGFVIDKFPISRPNLTFSTLTVSNMSPEDSSIYLCSAKRGTGGVFKETQYFGPGTRLLVL.

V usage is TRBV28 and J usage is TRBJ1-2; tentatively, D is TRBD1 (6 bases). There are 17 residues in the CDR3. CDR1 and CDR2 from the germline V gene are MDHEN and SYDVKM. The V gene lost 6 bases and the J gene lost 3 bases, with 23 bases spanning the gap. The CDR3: CASREGGRLGRDYGYTF. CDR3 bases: TGTGCCAGCAGGGAGGGGGGCAGGCTGGGACGAGACTATGGCTACACCTTC.

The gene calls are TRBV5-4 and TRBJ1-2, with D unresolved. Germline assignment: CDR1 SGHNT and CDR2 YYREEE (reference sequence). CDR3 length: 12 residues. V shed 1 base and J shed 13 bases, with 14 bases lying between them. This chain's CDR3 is CASSLPRDDSTF. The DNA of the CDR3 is TGTGCCAGCAGCTTGCCGAGAGACGACTCCACCTTC.

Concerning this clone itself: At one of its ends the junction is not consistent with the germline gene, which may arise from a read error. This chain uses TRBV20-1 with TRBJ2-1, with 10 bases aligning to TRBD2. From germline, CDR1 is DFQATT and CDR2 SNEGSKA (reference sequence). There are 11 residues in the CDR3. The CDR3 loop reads CSPSGRNEQFF. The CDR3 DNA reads TGCAGTCCTAGCGGGAGAAATGAGCAGTTCTTC.

The CDR3: CASSPLGQWVAGELFF. CDR3 nucleotides: TGTGCCAGCAGCCCCTTGGGACAGTGGGTTGCCGGGGAGCTGTTTTTT. The chain employs TRBV11-2 and TRBJ2-2; 7 bases line up with TRBD1. Germline values: CDR1 SGHAT, CDR2 FQNNGV. With 5 bases clipped from V and 6 bases from J, the junction kept 12 bases outside the gene matches. There are 16 residues in the CDR3.

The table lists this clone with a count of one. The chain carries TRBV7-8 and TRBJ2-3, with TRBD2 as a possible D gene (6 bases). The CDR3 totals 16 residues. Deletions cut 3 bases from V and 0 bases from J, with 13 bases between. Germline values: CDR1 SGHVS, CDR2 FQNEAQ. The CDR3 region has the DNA TGTGCCAGCAGCTTTAGAGCGGGTACTAGCACAGATACGCAGTATTTT. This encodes CASSFRAGTSTDTQYF.

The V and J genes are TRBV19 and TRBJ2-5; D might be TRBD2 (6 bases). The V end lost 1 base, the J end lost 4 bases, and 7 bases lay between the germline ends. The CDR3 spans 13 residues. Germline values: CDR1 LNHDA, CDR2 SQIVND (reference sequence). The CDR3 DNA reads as TGTGCCAGTAGTATAGCAGCGGGAGAGACCCAGTACTTC. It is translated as CASSIAAGETQYF.

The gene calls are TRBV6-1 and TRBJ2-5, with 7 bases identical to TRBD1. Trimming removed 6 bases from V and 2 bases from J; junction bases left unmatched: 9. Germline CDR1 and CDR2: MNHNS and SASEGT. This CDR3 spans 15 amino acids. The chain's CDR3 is CASSQRGGSQETQYF. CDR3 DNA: TGTGCCAGCAGCCAGAGAGGGGGCAGTCAAGAGACCCAGTACTTC.

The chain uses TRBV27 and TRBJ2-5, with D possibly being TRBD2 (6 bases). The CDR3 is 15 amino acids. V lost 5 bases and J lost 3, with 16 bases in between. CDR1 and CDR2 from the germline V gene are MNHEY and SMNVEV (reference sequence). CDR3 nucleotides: TGTGCCAGCAGTATACGACGGACTACGAAAGAGACCCAGTACTTC. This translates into CASSIRRTTKETQYF.

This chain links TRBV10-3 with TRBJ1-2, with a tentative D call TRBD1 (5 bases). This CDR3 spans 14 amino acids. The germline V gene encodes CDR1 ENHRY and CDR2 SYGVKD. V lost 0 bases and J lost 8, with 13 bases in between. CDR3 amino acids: CAISESLGGDGYTF. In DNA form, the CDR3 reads TGTGCCATCAGTGAGTCCTTGGGAGGGGACGGCTACACCTTC.

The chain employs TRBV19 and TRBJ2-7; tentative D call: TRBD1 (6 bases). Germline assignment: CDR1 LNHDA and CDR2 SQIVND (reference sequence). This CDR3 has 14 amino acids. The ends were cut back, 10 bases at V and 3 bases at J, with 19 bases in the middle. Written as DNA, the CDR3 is TGTGCCAAGTTCATCCCGGGACAAGACTACGAGCAGTACTTC. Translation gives CAKFIPGQDYEQYF.

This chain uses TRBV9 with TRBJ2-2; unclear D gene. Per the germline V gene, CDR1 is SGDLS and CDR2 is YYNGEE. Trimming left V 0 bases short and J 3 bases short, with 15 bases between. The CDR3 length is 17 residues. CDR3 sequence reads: CASSVGVRVRDTGELFF. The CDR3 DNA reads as TGTGCCAGCAGCGTAGGGGTCCGGGTACGGGACACCGGGGAGCTGTTTTTT.

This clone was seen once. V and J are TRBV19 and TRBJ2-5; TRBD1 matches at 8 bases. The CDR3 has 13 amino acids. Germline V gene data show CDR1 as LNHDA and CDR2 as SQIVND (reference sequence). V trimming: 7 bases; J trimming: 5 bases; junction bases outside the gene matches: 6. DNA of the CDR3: TGTGCCAGTAAAAACAGGGGGAGGGAGACCCAGTACTTC. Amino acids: CASKNRGRETQYF.

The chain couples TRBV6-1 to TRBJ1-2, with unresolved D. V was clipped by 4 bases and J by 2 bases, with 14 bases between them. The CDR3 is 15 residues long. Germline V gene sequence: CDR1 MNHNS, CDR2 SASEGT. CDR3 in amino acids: CASSGSWGPNYGYTF. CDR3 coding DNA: TGTGCCAGCAGTGGTAGTTGGGGTCCCAACTATGGCTACACCTTC.

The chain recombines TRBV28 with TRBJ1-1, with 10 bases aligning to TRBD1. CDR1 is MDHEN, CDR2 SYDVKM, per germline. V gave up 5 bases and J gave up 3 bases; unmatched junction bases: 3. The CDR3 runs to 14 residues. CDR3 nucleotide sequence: TGTGCCAGCAGTGAGACAGGGGGCTACACTGAAGCTTTCTTT. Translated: CASSETGGYTEAFF.

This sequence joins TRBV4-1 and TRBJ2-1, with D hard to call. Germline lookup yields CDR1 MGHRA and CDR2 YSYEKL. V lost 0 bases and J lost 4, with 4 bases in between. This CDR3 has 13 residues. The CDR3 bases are TGCGCCAGCAGCCAAGATATGTACAATGAGCAGTTCTTC. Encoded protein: CASSQDMYNEQFF.

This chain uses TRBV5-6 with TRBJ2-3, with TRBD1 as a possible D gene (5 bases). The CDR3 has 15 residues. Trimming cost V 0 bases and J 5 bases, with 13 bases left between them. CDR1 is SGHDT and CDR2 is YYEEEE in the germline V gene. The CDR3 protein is CASSLVGKGQDTQYF. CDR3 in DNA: TGTGCCAGCAGCTTGGTTGGGAAAGGACAAGATACGCAGTATTTT.

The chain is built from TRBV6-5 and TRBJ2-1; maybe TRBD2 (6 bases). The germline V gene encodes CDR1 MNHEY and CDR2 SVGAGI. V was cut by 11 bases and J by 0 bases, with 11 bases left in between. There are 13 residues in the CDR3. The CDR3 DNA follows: TGTGCCGCGGGGCCTAGCTCCTACAATGAGCAGTTCTTC. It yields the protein CAAGPSSYNEQFF.

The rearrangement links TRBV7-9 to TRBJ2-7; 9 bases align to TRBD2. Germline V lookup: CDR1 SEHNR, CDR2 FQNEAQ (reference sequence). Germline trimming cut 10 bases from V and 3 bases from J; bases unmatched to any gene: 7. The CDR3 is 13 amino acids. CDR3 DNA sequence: TGTGCCATCGGAGTAGCGGGAGACTACGAGCAGTACTTC. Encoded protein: CAIGVAGDYEQYF.

CDR3 residues: CASTPTPEQEAFF. The CDR3 bases are TGTGCCAGCACCCCTACACCCGAACAGGAAGCTTTCTTT. The chain has TRBV14 and TRBJ1-1; no reliable D call. This CDR3 contains 13 residues. V lost 7 bases, J lost 8 bases, and 17 bases lay in between. From germline, CDR1 is SGHDN and CDR2 FVKESK. Combining the CDR3 with reference TRBV14 and TRBJ1-1 gives the whole variable domain EAGVTQFPSHSVIEKGQTVTLRCDPISGHDNLYWYRRVMGKEIKFLLHFVKESKQDESGMPNNRFLAERTGGTYSTLKVQPAELEDSGVYFCASTPTPEQEAFFGQGTRLTVV.

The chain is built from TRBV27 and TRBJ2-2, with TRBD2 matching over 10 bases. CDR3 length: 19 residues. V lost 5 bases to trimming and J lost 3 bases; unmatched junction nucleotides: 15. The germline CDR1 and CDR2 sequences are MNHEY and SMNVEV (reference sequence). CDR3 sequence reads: CASSTPGLAEIRDTGELFF. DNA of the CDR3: TGTGCCAGCAGTACTCCCGGACTAGCGGAAATCCGAGACACCGGGGAGCTGTTTTTT.

The CDR3, as DNA: TGTGCCAGCAGGATAGGACAGATTGAGACCCAGTACTTC. This sequence encodes CASRIGQIETQYF. The chain joins TRBV2 to TRBJ2-5; possibly TRBD1 for D (6 bases). The CDR3 runs 13 residues. Germline values: CDR1 SNHLY, CDR2 FYNNEI. Trimming left V 6 bases short and J 5 bases short, with 13 bases between.

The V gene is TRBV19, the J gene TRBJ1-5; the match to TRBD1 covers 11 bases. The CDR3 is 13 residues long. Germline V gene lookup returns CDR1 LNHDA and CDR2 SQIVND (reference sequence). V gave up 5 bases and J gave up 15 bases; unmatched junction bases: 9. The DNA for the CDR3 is TGTGCCAGTAGTTCGCGCGGACAGGGGGCTTTGCATTTT. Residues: CASSSRGQGALHF.

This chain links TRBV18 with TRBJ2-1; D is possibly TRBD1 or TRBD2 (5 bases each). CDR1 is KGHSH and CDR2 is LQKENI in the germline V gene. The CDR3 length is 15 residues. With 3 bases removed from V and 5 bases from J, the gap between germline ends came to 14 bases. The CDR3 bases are TGTGCCAGCTCACCCTCACTAGGGGCCGACAATGAGCAGTTCTTC. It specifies CASSPSLGADNEQFF.

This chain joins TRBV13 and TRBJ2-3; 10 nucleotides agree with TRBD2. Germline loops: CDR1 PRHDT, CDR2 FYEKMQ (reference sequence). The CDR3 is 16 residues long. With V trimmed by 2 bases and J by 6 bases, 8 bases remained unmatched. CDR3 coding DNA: TGTGCCAGCAGCTTAACCCCTAGCGGGAGCAGGGATACGCAGTATTTT. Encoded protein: CASSLTPSGSRDTQYF.

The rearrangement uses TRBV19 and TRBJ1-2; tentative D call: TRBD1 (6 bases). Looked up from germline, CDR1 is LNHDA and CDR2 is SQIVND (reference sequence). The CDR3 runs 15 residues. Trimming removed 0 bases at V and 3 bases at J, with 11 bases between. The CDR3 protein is CASSIDGKGDYGYTF. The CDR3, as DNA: TGTGCCAGTAGTATAGACGGGAAGGGGGACTATGGCTACACCTTC.

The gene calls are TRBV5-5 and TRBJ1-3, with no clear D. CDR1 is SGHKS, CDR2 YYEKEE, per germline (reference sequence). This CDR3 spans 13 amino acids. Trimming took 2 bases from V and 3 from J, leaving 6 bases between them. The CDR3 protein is CASSFMGGNTIYF. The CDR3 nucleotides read TGTGCCAGCAGCTTTATGGGTGGAAACACCATATATTTT.

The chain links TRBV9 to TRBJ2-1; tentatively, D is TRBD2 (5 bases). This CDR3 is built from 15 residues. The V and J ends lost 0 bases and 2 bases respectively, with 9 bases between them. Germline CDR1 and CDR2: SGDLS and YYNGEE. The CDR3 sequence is CASSVVGDPYNEQFF. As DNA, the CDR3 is TGTGCCAGCAGCGTAGTGGGAGACCCCTACAATGAGCAGTTCTTC.